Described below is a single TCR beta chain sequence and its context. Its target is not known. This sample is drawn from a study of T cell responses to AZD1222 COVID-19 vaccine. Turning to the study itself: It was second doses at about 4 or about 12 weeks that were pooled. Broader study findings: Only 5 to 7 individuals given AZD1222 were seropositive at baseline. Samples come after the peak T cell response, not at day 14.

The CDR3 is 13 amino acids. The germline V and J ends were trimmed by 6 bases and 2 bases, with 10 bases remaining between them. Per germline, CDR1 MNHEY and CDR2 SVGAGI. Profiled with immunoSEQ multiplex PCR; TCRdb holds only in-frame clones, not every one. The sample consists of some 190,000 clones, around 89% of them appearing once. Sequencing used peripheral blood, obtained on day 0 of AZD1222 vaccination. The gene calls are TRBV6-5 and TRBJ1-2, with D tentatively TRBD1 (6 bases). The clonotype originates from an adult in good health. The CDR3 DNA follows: TGTGCCAGCAGACGGGACACCAACTATGGCTACACCTTC. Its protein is CASRRDTNYGYTF.